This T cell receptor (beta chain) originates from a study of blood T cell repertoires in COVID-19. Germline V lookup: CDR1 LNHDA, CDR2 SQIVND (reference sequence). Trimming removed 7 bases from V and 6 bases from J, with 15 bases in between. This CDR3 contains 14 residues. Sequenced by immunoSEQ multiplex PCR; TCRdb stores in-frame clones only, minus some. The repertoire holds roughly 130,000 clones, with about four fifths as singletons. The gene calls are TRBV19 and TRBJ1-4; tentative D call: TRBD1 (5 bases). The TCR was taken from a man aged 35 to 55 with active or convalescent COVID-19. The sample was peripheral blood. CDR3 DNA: TGTGCCAGTACCCTGGTAGGGGTGCATGAAAAACTGTTTTTT. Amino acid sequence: CASTLVGVHEKLFF.